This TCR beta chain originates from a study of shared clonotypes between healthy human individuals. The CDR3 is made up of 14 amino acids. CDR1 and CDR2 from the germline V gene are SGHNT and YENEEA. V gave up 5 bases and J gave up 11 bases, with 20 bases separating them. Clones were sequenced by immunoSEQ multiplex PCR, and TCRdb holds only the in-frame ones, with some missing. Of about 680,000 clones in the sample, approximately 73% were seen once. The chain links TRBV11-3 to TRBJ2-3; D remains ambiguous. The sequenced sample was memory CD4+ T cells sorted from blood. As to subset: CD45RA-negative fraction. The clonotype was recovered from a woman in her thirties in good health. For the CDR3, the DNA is TGTGCCAGCAGCCCCGATCCCTTTAATGGAGAGCAGTATTTT. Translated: CASSPDPFNGEQYF.